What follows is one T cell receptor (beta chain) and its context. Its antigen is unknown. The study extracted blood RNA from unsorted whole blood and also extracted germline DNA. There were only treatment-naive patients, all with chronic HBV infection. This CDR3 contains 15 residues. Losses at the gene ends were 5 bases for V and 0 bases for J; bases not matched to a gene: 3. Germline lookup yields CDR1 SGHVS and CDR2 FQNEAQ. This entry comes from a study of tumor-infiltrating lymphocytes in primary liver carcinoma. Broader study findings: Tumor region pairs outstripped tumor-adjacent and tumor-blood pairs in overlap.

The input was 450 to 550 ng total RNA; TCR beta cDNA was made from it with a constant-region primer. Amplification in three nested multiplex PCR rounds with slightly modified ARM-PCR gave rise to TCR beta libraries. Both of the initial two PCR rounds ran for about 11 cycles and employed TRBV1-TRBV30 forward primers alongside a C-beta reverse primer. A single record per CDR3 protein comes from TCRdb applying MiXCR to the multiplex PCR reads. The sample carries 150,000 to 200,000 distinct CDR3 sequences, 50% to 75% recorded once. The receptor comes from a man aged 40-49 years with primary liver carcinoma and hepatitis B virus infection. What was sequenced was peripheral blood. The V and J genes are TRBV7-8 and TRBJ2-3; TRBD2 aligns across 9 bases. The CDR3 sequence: CASSALAGSTDTQYF. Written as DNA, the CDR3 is TGTGCCAGCAGCGCCCTAGCGGGGAGCACAGATACGCAGTATTTT.